The sequence of this TCR beta chain was determined in a study of identifying expanded T cells in peripheral blood. CDR3 length equals 14 residues. Trimming took 7 bases from V and 0 from J, leaving 11 bases between them. Germline values: CDR1 MNHNY, CDR2 SVGAGI (reference sequence). Sequencing used immunoSEQ multiplex PCR; TCRdb keeps in-frame clones, though not all of them. The data hold about 91,000 clones, with roughly 90% observed a single time. The gene calls are TRBV6-6 and TRBJ2-3; D gene uncertain. Sample: blood. The sequence was collected from a person aged 18 to 69 in good health. CDR3 sequence reads: CASKQTSSTDTQYF. The CDR3 bases are TGTGCCAGCAAACAAACATCTAGCACAGATACGCAGTATTTT.